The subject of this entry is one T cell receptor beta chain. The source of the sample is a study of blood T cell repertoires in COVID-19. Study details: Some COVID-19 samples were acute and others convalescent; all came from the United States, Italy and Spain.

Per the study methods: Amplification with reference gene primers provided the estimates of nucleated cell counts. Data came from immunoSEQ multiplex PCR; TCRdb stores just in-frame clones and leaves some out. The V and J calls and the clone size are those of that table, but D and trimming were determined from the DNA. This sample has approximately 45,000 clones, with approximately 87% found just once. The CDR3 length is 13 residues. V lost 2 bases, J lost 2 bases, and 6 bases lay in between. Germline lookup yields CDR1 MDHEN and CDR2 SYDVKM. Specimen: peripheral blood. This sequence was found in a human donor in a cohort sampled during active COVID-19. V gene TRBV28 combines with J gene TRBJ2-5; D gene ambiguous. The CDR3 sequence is CASSLGTQETQYF. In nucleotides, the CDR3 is TGTGCCAGCAGTTTAGGCACACAAGAGACCCAGTACTTC.